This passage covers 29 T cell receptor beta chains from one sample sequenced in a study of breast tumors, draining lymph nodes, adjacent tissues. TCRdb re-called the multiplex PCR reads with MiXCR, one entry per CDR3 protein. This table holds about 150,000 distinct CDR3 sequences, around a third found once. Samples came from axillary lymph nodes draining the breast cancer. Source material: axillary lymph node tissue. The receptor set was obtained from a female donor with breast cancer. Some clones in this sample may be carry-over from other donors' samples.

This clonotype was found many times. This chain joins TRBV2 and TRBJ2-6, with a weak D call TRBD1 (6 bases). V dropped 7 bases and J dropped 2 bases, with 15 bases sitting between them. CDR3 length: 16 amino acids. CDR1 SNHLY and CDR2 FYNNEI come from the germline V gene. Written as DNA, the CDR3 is TGTGCCAGCATCAGGGGTACATACACTGGGGCCAACGTCCTGACTTTC. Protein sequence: CASIRGTYTGANVLTF. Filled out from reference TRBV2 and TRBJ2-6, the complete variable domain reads EPEVTQTPSHQVTQMGQEVILRCVPISNHLYFYWYRQILGQKVEFLVSFYNNEISEKSEIFDDQFSVERPDGSNFTLKIRSTKLEDSAMYFCASIRGTYTGANVLTFGAGSRLTVL.

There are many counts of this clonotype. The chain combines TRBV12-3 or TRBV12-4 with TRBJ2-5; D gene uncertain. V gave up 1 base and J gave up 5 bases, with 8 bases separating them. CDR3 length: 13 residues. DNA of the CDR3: TGTGCCAGCAGTTTAGGGCTCGTCGAGACCCAGTACTTC. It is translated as CASSLGLVETQYF.

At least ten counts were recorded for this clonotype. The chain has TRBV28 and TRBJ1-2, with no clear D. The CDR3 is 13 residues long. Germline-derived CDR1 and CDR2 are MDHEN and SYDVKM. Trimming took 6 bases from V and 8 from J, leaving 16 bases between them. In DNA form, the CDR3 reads TGTGCCAGCAGACTTCCCCCTTTGGAGGGCTACACCTTC. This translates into CASRLPPLEGYTF.

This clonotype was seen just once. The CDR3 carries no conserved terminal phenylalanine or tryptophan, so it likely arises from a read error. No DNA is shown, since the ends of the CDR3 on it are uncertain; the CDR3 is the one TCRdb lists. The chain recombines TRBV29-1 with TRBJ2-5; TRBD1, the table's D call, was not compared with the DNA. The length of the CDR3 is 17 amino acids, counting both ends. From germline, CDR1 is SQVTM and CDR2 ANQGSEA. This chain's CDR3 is CSVQDLTGVVEGYTFGS.

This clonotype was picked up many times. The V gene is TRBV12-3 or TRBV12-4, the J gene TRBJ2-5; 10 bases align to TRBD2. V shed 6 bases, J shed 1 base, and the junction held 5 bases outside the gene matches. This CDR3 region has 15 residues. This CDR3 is CASRATSGSQETQYF. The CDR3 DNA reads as TGTGCCAGCAGAGCGACTAGCGGGTCCCAAGAGACCCAGTACTTC.

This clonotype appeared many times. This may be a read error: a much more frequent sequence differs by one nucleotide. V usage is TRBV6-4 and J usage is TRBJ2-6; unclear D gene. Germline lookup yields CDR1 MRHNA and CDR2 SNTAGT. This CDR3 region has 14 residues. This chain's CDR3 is CASSHSRGANVLTF. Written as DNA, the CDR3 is TGTGCCAGCAGTCACTCGAGAGGGGCCAACGTCCTGACTTTC.

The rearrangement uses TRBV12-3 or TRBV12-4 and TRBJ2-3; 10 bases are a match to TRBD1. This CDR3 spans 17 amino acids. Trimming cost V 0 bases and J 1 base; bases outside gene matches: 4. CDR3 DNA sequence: TGTGCCAGCAGTTTAGCGGGGGGGACAGGGGGCACAGATACGCAGTATTTT. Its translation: CASSLAGGTGGTDTQYF.

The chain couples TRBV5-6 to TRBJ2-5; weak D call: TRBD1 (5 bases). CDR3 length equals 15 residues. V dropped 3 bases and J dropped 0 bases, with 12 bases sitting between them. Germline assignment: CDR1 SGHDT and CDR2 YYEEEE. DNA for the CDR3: TGTGCCAGCAGCTGGCAGGGTTCGTACCAAGAGACCCAGTACTTC. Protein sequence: CASSWQGSYQETQYF.

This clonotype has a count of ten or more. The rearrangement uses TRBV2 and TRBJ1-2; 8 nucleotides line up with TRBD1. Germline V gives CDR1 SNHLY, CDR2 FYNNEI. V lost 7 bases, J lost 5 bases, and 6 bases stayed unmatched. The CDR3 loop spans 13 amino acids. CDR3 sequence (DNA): TGTGCCAGCAAAGCAGGGGGCGGATATGGCTACACCTTC. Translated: CASKAGGGYGYTF.

DNA of the CDR3: TGTGCCAGCAATAACCGGGCCAACCGCCGTTGGGAGAATGAGCAGTTCTTC. Encoded protein: CASNNRANRRWENEQFF. The chain combines TRBV6-1 with TRBJ2-1; TRBD2 is a possible D gene (5 bases). Germline assignment: CDR1 MNHNS and CDR2 SASEGT. V lost 7 bases to trimming and J lost 7 bases, with 26 bases between them. There are 17 residues in the CDR3.

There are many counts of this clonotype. Written as DNA, the CDR3 is TGCAGCGTTGAATTTGCCGCCTGGATGGGTGGCTACACCTTC. This translates into CSVEFAAWMGGYTF. The gene calls are TRBV29-1 and TRBJ1-2; D is uncertain. Trimming cost V 2 bases and J 7 bases, with 17 bases left between them. CDR1 and CDR2 (germline): SQVTM, ANQGSEA. This CDR3 comprises 14 residues.

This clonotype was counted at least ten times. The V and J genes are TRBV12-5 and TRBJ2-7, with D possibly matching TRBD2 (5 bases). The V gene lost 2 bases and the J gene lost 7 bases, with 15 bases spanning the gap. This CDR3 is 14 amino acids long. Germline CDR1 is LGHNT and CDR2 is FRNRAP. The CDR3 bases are TGTGCTAGTGGTTTGTCGTCCCGGTCGGGAGAGCAGTACTTC. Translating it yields CASGLSSRSGEQYF.

Here the CDR3 DNA reads TGTGCCAGCAGCTCCAGGTCAGACAATCAGCCCCAGTACTTC. This gives the protein CASSSRSDNQPQYF. The V call is TRBV11-2, the J call TRBJ2-5; D gene uncertain. Germline CDR1 reads SGHAT; CDR2 reads FQNNGV. Trimming left V 4 bases short and J 9 bases short, with 18 bases between. This CDR3 spans 14 amino acids.

This chain's CDR3 is CASGLVEENEQFF. Written as DNA, the CDR3 is TGTGCTAGTGGTTTGGTAGAGGAAAATGAGCAGTTCTTC. This chain uses TRBV12-5 with TRBJ2-1; D not certain. The CDR3 is made up of 13 amino acids. V lost 0 bases, J lost 7 bases, and 7 bases lay in between. CDR1 and CDR2 from the germline V gene are LGHNT and FRNRAP.

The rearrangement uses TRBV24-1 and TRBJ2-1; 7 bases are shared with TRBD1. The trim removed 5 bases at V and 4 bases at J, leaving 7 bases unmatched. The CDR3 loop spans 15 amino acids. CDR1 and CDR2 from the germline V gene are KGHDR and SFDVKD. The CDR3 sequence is CATSANRGMYNEQFF. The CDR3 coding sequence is TGTGCCACCAGTGCAAACAGGGGCATGTACAATGAGCAGTTCTTC.

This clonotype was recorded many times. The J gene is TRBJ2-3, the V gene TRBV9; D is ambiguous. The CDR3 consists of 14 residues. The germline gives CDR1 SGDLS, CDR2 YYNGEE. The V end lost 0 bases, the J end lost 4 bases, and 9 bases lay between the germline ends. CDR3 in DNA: TGTGCCAGCAGCGTAGAGGCTCCCTCAGATACGCAGTATTTT. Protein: CASSVEAPSDTQYF.

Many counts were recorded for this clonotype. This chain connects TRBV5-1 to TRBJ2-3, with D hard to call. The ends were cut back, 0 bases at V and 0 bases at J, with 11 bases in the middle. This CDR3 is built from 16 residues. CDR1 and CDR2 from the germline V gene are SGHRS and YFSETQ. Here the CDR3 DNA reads TGCGCCAGCAGCTTGGGTATGGAATCTAGCACAGATACGCAGTATTTT. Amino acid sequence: CASSLGMESSTDTQYF.

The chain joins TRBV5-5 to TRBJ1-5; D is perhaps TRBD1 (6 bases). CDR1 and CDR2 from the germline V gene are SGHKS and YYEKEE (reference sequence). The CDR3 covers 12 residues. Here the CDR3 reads CARRTDNQPQHF. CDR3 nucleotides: TGTGCTCGACGGACAGACAATCAGCCCCAGCATTTT. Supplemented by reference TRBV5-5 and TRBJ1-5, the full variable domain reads DAGVTQSPTHLIKTRGQQVTLRCSPISGHKSVSWYQQVLGQGPQFIFQYYEKEERGRGNFPDRFSARQFPNYSSELNVNALLLGDSALYLCARRTDNQPQHFGDGTRLSIL.

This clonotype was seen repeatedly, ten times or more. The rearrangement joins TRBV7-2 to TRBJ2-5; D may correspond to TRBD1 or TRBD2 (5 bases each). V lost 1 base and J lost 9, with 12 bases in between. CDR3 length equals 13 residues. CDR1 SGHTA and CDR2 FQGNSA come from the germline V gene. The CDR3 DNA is TGTGCCAGCAGCTTAGGAGGGGCTCTGTCCCAGTACTTC. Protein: CASSLGGALSQYF.

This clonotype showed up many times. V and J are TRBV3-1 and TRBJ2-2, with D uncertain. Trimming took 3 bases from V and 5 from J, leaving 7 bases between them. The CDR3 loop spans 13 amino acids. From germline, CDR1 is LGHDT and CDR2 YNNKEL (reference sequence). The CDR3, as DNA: TGTGCCAGCAGCCAGAAGGTTACCGGGGAGCTGTTTTTT. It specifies CASSQKVTGELFF.

The CDR3 nucleotides read TGTGCCAGCACCTACGAGCAGTACGTC. This encodes CASTYEQYV. The chain recombines TRBV2 with TRBJ2-7; D call uncertain. The germline V gene encodes CDR1 SNHLY and CDR2 FYNNEI. The V end was cut by 7 bases, the J end by 2 bases, with 0 bases between. This CDR3 region has 9 residues.

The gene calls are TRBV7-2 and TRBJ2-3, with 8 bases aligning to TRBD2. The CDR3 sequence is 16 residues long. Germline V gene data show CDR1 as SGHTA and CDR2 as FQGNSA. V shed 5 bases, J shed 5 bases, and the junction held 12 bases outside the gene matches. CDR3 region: CASSTPGGGQVDTQYF. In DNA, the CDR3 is TGTGCCAGCAGCACTCCCGGGGGGGGGCAGGTAGATACGCAGTATTTT.

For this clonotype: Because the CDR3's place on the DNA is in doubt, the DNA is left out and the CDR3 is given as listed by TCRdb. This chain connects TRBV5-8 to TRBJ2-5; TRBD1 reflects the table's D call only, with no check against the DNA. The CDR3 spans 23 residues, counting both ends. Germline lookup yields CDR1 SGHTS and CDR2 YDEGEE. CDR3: CASSLATGTGMKKLFFGSGTQYF.

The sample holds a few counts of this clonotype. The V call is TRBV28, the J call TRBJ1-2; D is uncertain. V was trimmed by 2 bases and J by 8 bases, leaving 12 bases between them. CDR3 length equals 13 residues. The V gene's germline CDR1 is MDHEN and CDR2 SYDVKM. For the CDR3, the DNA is TGTGCCAGCAGTTTAGGAAACCTTGGGGGCTACACCTTC. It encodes CASSLGNLGGYTF.

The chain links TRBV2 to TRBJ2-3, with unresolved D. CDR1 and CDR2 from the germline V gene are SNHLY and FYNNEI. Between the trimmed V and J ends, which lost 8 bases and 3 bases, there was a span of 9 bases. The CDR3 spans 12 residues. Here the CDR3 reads CASARITDTQYF. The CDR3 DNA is TGTGCCAGCGCGCGTATAACAGATACGCAGTATTTT.

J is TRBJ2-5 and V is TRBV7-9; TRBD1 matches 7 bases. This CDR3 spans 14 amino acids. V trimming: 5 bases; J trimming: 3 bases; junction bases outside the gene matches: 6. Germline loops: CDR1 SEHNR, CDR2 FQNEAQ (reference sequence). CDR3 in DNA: TGTGCCAGCAGCCCCTGGACAGGAGAAGAGACCCAGTACTTC. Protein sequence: CASSPWTGEETQYF. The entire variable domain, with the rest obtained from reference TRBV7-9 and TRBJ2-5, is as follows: DTGVSQNPRHKITKRGQNVTFRCDPISEHNRLYWYRQTLGQGPEFLTYFQNEAQLEKSRLLSDRFSAERPKGSFSTLEIQRTEQGDSAMYLCASSPWTGEETQYFGPGTRLLVL.

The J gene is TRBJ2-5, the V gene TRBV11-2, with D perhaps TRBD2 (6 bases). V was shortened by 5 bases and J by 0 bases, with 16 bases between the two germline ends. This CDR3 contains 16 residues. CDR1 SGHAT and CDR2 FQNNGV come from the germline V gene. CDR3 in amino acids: CASSDLQRANQETQYF. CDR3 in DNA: TGTGCCAGCAGCGACCTACAGCGGGCGAACCAAGAGACCCAGTACTTC.

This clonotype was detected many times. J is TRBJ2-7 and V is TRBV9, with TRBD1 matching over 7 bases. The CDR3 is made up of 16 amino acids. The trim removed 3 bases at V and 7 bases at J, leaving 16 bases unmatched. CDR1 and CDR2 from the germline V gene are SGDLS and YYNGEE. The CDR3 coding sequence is TGTGCCAGCAGCGCTACCGGGACAGCCACCTTTGGGGAGCAGTACTTC. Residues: CASSATGTATFGEQYF.

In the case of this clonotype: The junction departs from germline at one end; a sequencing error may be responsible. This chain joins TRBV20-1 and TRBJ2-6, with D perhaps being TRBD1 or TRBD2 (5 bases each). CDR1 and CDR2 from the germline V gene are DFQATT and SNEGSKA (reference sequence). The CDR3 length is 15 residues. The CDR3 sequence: CSASRTRSGANVLTF. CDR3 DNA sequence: TGCAGTGCTAGCAGGACTCGGTCTGGGGCCAATGTCCTGACTTTC.